These 17 T cell receptor beta chains came from one sample sequenced in a study of beta chain features in type 1 diabetes. Study-wide points: For Type 1 diabetes patients, all four CD4+ subsets carried TCRB CDR3s that were moderately but significantly shorter.

Every bit of the isolated RNA underwent reverse transcription, so sequencing read expressed TCRB transcripts. The data were produced by immunoSEQ multiplex PCR, yet TCRdb's version contains in-frame clones alone and is incomplete. In the table there are 330,000 or so clones, roughly 12% of which are singletons. Their antigens are not known. Sequencing used naive CD4+ T cells from blood. The origin of the receptors is a woman younger than 35 with type 1 diabetes.

This clone was observed a few times. This chain's CDR3 is CASSGRGWDTEAFF. The CDR3 coding sequence is TGTGCCAGCAGTGGCCGGGGGTGGGACACTGAAGCTTTCTTT. This chain links TRBV25-1 with TRBJ1-1; tentatively, D is TRBD1 (5 bases). Germline V gene lookup returns CDR1 MGHDK and CDR2 SYGVNS. The CDR3 length is 14 residues. Between the trimmed V and J ends, which lost 4 bases and 3 bases, there was a span of 12 bases.

This clone turned up a few times. V is TRBV19 and J is TRBJ2-2, with D perhaps matching TRBD1 (6 bases). The CDR3 loop spans 15 amino acids. CDR1 LNHDA and CDR2 SQIVND come from the germline V gene (reference sequence). V dropped 5 bases and J dropped 4 bases, with 14 bases sitting between them. The CDR3 DNA is TGTGCCAGTAGTTGGGGGCAGGGGAGCACCGGGGAGCTGTTTTTT. As protein: CASSWGQGSTGELFF. Combining the CDR3 with reference TRBV19 and TRBJ2-2 gives the whole variable domain DGGITQSPKYLFRKEGQNVTLSCEQNLNHDAMYWYRQDPGQGLRLIYYSQIVNDFQKGDIAEGYSVSREKKESFPLTVTSAQKNPTAFYLCASSWGQGSTGELFFGEGSRLTVL.

CDR3 DNA sequence: TGTGCCAGCAGCCAGATGGGGCTTGAGCAGTTCTTC. Translating gives CASSQMGLEQFF. The chain links TRBV11-3 to TRBJ2-1; D is possibly TRBD1 (5 bases). CDR1 SGHNT and CDR2 YENEEA come from the germline V gene. The CDR3 is 12 amino acids. V lost 5 bases and J lost 9, with 11 bases in between.

The CDR3 spells CASSILGDRALDIQYF. Written as DNA, the CDR3 is TGTGCCAGTAGTATATTGGGGGACAGGGCATTGGACATTCAGTACTTC. This chain links TRBV19 with TRBJ2-4, with 9 bases matching TRBD1. CDR3 size: 16 residues. J was trimmed by 8 bases and V by 2 bases; bases with no gene match: 10. CDR1 and CDR2 from the germline V gene are LNHDA and SQIVND (reference sequence). Variable domain in full (rest from reference TRBV19 and TRBJ2-4): DGGITQSPKYLFRKEGQNVTLSCEQNLNHDAMYWYRQDPGQGLRLIYYSQIVNDFQKGDIAEGYSVSREKKESFPLTVTSAQKNPTAFYLCASSILGDRALDIQYFGAGTRLSVL.

This clone was picked up a small number of times. The chain employs TRBV29-1 and TRBJ1-1; D is uncertain. The germline CDR1 and CDR2 sequences are SQVTM and ANQGSEA. Trimming cost V 2 bases and J 2 bases, with 6 bases left between them. The CDR3 runs to 12 residues. Here the CDR3 reads CSVEIGNTEAFF. Here the CDR3 DNA reads TGCAGCGTTGAAATTGGCAACACTGAAGCTTTCTTT.

This chain uses TRBV9 with TRBJ1-2, with 7 bases aligning to TRBD1. V dropped 3 bases and J dropped 4; count of bases not matched to a gene: 6. The germline V gene has CDR1 SGDLS and CDR2 YYNGEE. The CDR3 loop spans 14 amino acids. CDR3 protein: CASSDRDRSYGYTF. The DNA of the CDR3 is TGTGCCAGCAGCGACCGGGACAGAAGCTATGGCTACACCTTC.

In this sample, this clone turned up a few times. The CDR3 here is CASGLQGHIQYF. CDR3 nucleotide sequence: TGTGCCAGCGGCCTACAGGGTCACATTCAGTACTTC. The rearrangement links TRBV27 to TRBJ2-4; possibly TRBD1 for D (6 bases). V was trimmed by 8 bases and J by 8 bases, leaving 13 bases between them. Germline V gene data show CDR1 as MNHEY and CDR2 as SMNVEV (reference sequence). This CDR3 has 12 residues.

This clone was picked up a small number of times. V usage is TRBV5-4 and J usage is TRBJ2-7; 7 positions match TRBD2. V dropped 1 base and J dropped 7; count of bases not matched to a gene: 2. The CDR3 runs to 12 residues. Looked up from germline, CDR1 is SGHNT and CDR2 is YYREEE (reference sequence). CDR3 in DNA: TGTGCCAGCAGCTTGCTGGGAGGGGAGCAGTACTTC. It specifies CASSLLGGEQYF.

This clone has more than one count but fewer than ten. This chain joins TRBV13 and TRBJ2-7; D ambiguous. The CDR3 spans 12 residues. Germline loops: CDR1 PRHDT, CDR2 FYEKMQ (reference sequence). The V and J ends lost 2 bases and 7 bases respectively, with 9 bases between them. CDR3 sequence (DNA): TGTGCCAGCAGCTTACCCCTAGGTGAGCAGTACTTC. It is translated as CASSLPLGEQYF.

This clone appeared a few times. The junction differs from germline at one of its ends, possibly a read error. DNA for the CDR3: TGTGCCAGTAGTATGGGGCAGGGGAATCAACCCCAGCATTTT. As protein: CASSMGQGNQPQHF. The chain couples TRBV19 to TRBJ1-5, with a weak D call TRBD1 (6 bases). CDR3 size: 14 residues. Germline V CDR1 and CDR2: LNHDA, SQIVND (reference sequence).

The DNA for the CDR3 is TGTGCCAGCAGTTATACTACAGGGAGCCACGAGACCCAGTACTTC. It codes for CASSYTTGSHETQYF. V usage is TRBV6-6 and J usage is TRBJ2-5; D is possibly TRBD1 (6 bases). The CDR3 consists of 15 residues. Per germline, CDR1 MNHNY and CDR2 SVGAGI (reference sequence). V lost 3 bases and J 5 bases, leaving 16 bases between the germline ends.

This clone was counted only a few times. The chain links TRBV5-1 to TRBJ2-7; 8 bases are a match to TRBD1. Germline V gives CDR1 SGHRS, CDR2 YFSETQ. The length of the CDR3 is 15 residues. Trimming took 2 bases from V and 2 from J; bases not matched to a gene: 6. The CDR3 coding sequence is TGCGCCAGCAGCTTACGCCGGGACAGGACCTACGAGCAGTACTTC. Translating it yields CASSLRRDRTYEQYF.

The V and J genes are TRBV18 and TRBJ2-1; TRBD1 matches at 7 bases. This CDR3 region has 13 residues. V trimming: 5 bases; J trimming: 3 bases; junction bases outside the gene matches: 1. The V gene's germline CDR1 is KGHSH and CDR2 LQKENI. The DNA for the CDR3 is TGTGCCAGCTCAAGACAGGGCTACAATGAGCAGTTCTTC. This encodes CASSRQGYNEQFF.

The chain couples TRBV2 to TRBJ2-7, with D perhaps matching TRBD2 (6 bases). V lost 0 bases, J lost 7 bases, and 13 bases lay in between. Germline V gene sequence: CDR1 SNHLY, CDR2 FYNNEI. CDR3 length: 14 residues. CDR3 sequence reads: CASSEAGWAGEQYF. DNA of the CDR3: TGTGCCAGCAGTGAAGCCGGCTGGGCGGGGGAGCAGTACTTC.

Written as DNA, the CDR3 is TGTGCCAGCAGACGGGACAGGGTCTACGAGCAGTACTTC. Amino acids: CASRRDRVYEQYF. The chain couples TRBV5-6 to TRBJ2-7; 9 bases match TRBD1. The CDR3 has 13 amino acids. The junction had 3 bases not matched to a gene; V was cut back by 5 bases and J by 3 bases. Germline-derived CDR1 and CDR2 are SGHDT and YYEEEE.

The rearrangement links TRBV21-1 to TRBJ2-7; TRBD1, the table's D call, lacks a check against the DNA. TRBV21-1 is a known pseudogene. CDR3 length: 13 residues. The CDR3 DNA follows: TGTGCCAGCAGACCGGACAGCCCTAGCGAGCAGTACTTC. Amino acid sequence: CASRPDSPSEQYF.

This chain connects TRBV11-1 to TRBJ2-3; possible D gene TRBD2, 5 bases. The germline CDR1 and CDR2 sequences are SGHAT and FQDESV (reference sequence). V lost 2 bases, J lost 0 bases, and 12 bases lay in between. The CDR3 contains 16 residues. CDR3 bases: TGTGCCAGCAGCTTACGACGGGATCCTAGCACAGATACGCAGTATTTT. Protein product: CASSLRRDPSTDTQYF.